This record concerns one TCR beta chain sequence. Here immunoSEQ multiplex PCR was the method, and the copy in TCRdb shows in-frame clones only, minus some. Here the sample spans roughly 310,000 clones, around nine tenths being singletons. There are 15 residues in the CDR3. Trimming stripped 2 bases from V and 6 bases from J, with 17 bases between. Germline V lookup: CDR1 MDHEN, CDR2 SYDVKM. This sample was taken from a study of blood T cell repertoires in COVID-19. The genes are TRBV28 and TRBJ2-7, with D unresolved. Sequenced input: peripheral blood. The clonotype was recovered from a woman between 50 and 59 years old with active or convalescent COVID-19. The CDR3 spells CASSLKVLGFGEQYF. CDR3 nucleotides: TGTGCCAGCAGTTTAAAGGTCCTAGGCTTCGGCGAGCAGTACTTC.